This TCR beta chain was identified in a study of blood T cell repertoires in COVID-19. Study summary: Italy, Spain and the United States were the sources of the convalescent and acute COVID-19 samples. In each case, the material was cDNA or gDNA derived from T cells, B-cell-depleted T cells, or PBMCs.

The V and J ends lost 0 bases and 8 bases respectively, with 13 bases between them. Germline V gene data show CDR1 as SGHDN and CDR2 as FVKESK. CDR3 length: 14 amino acids. As originally analysed: Cell counts per sample came from amplifying reference gene primers. Data came from immunoSEQ multiplex PCR; TCRdb stores just in-frame clones and leaves some out. For V, J and clone size, that table is used; D and trimming come from the DNA. The data contain over 120,000 clones, nearly 85% of them singletons. This chain links TRBV14 with TRBJ1-2; D may be TRBD1 (5 bases). Sequences were obtained from peripheral blood. This TCR derives from a human donor in a cohort sampled during active COVID-19. CDR3 residues: CASSQDLGAGGYTF. Written as DNA, the CDR3 is TGTGCCAGCAGCCAAGATTTAGGGGCGGGAGGCTACACCTTC.